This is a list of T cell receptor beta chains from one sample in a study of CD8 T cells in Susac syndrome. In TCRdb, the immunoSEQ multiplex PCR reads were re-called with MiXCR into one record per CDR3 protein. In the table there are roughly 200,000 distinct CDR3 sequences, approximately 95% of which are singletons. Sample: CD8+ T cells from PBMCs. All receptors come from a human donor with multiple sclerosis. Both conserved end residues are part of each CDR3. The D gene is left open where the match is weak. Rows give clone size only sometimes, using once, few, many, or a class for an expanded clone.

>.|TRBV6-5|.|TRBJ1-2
TGTGCCAGCAGGTTGGGGGCGGGTGGCTACACCTTC
CASRLGAGGYTF
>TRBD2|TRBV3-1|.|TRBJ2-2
TGTGCCAGCAGCCAAGATTTACTAGCGGGGGCGACCGGGGAGCTGTTTTTT
CASSQDLLAGATGELFF
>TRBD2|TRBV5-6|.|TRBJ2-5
TGTGCCAGCAGCCCGTTAGGTAGCGGGGGAACCAATCAAGAGACCCAGTACTTC
CASSPLGSGGTNQETQYF
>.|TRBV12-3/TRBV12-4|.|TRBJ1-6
TGTGCCAGCAGCCCCTTGGACGGAGGATCACCCCTCCACTTT
CASSPLDGGSPLHF
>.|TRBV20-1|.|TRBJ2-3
TGCAGTGCTGAGCCCACCTTTGAGGTCCCGGCAGATACGCAGTATTTT
CSAEPTFEVPADTQYF
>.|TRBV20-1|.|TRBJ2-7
TGCAGTGCAACCCACATAGACAGGCCCTCCTACGAGCAGTACTTC
CSATHIDRPSYEQYF
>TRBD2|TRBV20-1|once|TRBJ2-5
TGCAGTGCTAGATCAGGACTAGCGGGGGGGCAAGAGACCCAGTACTTC
CSARSGLAGGQETQYF
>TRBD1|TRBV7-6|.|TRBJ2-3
TGTGCCAGCAGCTTACGGACAGGGTTGATTGCAGATACGCAGTATTTT
CASSLRTGLIADTQYF
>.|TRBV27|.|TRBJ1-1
TGTGCCAGCAGTATGACAGGTGCCGGGGTGAACACTGAAGCTTTCTTT
CASSMTGAGVNTEAFF
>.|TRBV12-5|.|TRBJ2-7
TGTGCTAGTGGTTTGTATTCCGCTCCCATCTACGAGCAGTACTTC
CASGLYSAPIYEQYF
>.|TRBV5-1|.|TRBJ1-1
TGCGCCAGCAGCTTGGAGGGCCCCCGGGGCCGCACTGAAGCTTTCTTT
CASSLEGPRGRTEAFF
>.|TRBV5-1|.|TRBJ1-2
TGCGCCAGCAGCTTGGGGTTTTTGCATGGCTACACCTTC
CASSLGFLHGYTF
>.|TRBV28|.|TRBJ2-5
TGTGCCAGCAGTCCCAGCTTAGAGCGGGAGACCCAGTACTTC
CASSPSLERETQYF
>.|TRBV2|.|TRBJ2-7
TGTGCCAGTGAAGGACACGAGCAGTACTTC
CASEGHEQYF
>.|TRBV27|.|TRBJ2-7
TGTGCCAGCAGTTTATCTGGCGGGAACTACGAGCAGTACTTC
CASSLSGGNYEQYF
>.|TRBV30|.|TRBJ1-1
TGTGCCTGGACAGGAGGTCTGAACACTGAAGCTTTCTTT
CAWTGGLNTEAFF
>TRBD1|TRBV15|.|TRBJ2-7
TGTGCCACCAGCAGGGGACAGGGTCCCTACGAGCAGTACTTC
CATSRGQGPYEQYF
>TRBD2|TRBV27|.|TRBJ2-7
TGTGCCAGCAGTCCTTTAAGTACACTAGCGGGAGGCGAGCAGTACTTC
CASSPLSTLAGGEQYF
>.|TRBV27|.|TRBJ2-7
TGTGCCAGCAGTTTAATGCCGACCGGGACACATTACGAGCAGTACTTC
CASSLMPTGTHYEQYF
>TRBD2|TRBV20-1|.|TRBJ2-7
TGCAGTGCCCCCGGGACTAGCGGCTCCTACGAGCAGTACTTC
CSAPGTSGSYEQYF
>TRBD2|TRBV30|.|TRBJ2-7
TGTGCCTGGAGTATGGTGAGGGAGGGCCTCTACGAGCAGTACTTC
CAWSMVREGLYEQYF
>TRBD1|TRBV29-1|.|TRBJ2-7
TGCAGCGTTGAACGACAGGGGAGCTACGAGCAGTACTTC
CSVERQGSYEQYF
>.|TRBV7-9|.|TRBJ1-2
TGTGCCAGCAGCTTCGGGGAATCGATCGGCTACACCTTC
CASSFGESIGYTF
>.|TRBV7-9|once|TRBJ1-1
TGTGCCAGCAGCTTAGGAGGTCGCTTTGGCACTGAAGCTTTCTTT
CASSLGGRFGTEAFF
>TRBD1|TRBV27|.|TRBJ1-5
TGTGCCAGCAGACAGGGGTACAATCAGCCCCAGCATTTT
CASRQGYNQPQHF
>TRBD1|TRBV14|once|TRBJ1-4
TGTGCCAGCAGCCAAAGCCGGACAGGAAAACTGTTTTTT
CASSQSRTGKLFF
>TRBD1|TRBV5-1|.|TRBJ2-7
TGCGCCAGCAGCTACGGACAGGGGGACTACGAGCAGTACTTC
CASSYGQGDYEQYF
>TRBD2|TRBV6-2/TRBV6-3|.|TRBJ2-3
TGTGCCAGCAGTTTAACTAGCGGGGGATATAGCACAGATACGCAGTATTTT
CASSLTSGGYSTDTQYF
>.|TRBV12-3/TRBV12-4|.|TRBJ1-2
TGTGCCAGCAGTTCTGTAAATGATGGCTACACCTTC
CASSSVNDGYTF